Below, 17 T cell receptor beta chains from the same sample are listed, as sequenced in a study of blood T cell repertoires in COVID-19. TCRdb keeps only in-frame clones here, not all; method: immunoSEQ multiplex PCR. The sample gives fewer than 90,000 clones, approximately 87% of which show up once; roughly a sixth is in the top ten. Sequenced sample: peripheral blood. The receptors were gathered from a man at least 80 years old in a cohort sampled during active COVID-19.

The chain employs TRBV5-5 and TRBJ1-1, with 9 nucleotides matching TRBD1. V lost 1 base, J lost 10 bases, and 8 bases stayed unmatched. Germline V gives CDR1 SGHKS, CDR2 YYEKEE (reference sequence). The CDR3 runs 14 residues. Written as DNA, the CDR3 is TGTGCCAGCAGCTTGTCTGGGACAGGGAGTGTAGCTTTCTTT. It is translated as CASSLSGTGSVAFF.

This chain connects TRBV3-1 (or the pseudogene TRBV3-2) to TRBJ2-5; D not certain. V lost 8 bases and J lost 0, with 7 bases in between. Germline CDR1 reads LGHDT; CDR2 reads YNNKEL (reference sequence). The CDR3 sequence is 12 residues long. CDR3 DNA sequence: TGTGCCAGCTCCTCGTACCAAGAGACCCAGTACTTC. Residues: CASSSYQETQYF.

The chain couples TRBV7-2 to TRBJ2-5; 10 bases line up with TRBD2. This CDR3 spans 16 amino acids. Trimming removed 2 bases from V and 4 bases from J; junction bases left unmatched: 7. Germline assignment: CDR1 SGHTA and CDR2 FQGNSA. The CDR3: CASSLSPSGGLETQYF. CDR3 nucleotide sequence: TGTGCCAGCAGCTTAAGCCCTAGCGGGGGTTTAGAGACCCAGTACTTC.

The rearrangement uses TRBV5-6 and TRBJ1-2; 9 bases agree with TRBD1. There are 14 residues in the CDR3. V dropped 3 bases and J dropped 6; count of bases not matched to a gene: 6. CDR1 and CDR2 (germline): SGHDT, YYEEEE. The CDR3 region is CASSSGTGFHGYTF. CDR3 nucleotides: TGTGCCAGCAGCTCCGGGACAGGGTTTCATGGCTACACCTTC. Drawing the rest from reference TRBV5-6 and TRBJ1-2, the complete variable domain is DAGVTQSPTHLIKTRGQQVTLRCSPKSGHDTVSWYQQALGQGPQFIFQYYEEEERQRGNFPDRFSGHQFPNYSSELNVNALLLGDSALYLCASSSGTGFHGYTFGSGTRLTVV.

The chain combines TRBV5-1 with TRBJ1-4; D call uncertain. CDR1 is SGHRS, CDR2 YFSETQ, per germline. Deletions cut 0 bases from V and 7 bases from J, with 7 bases between. CDR3 size: 13 residues. The CDR3 DNA sequence: TGCGCCAGCAGCTTGGCCGAGGGTGAAAAACTGTTTTTT. It translates to CASSLAEGEKLFF.

This clone has a single count. The gene calls are TRBV10-3 and TRBJ1-3; TRBD1 matches 7 bases. The V and J ends lost 6 bases and 1 base, in that order; junction bases with no gene match: 9. The CDR3 loop spans 16 amino acids. The germline CDR1 and CDR2 sequences are ENHRY and SYGVKD. CDR3 nucleotides: TGTGCCATCAGCCCTTGGGACAGCCCTTCTGGAAACACCATATATTTT. This codes for CAISPWDSPSGNTIYF.

The chain uses TRBV14 and TRBJ2-3, with a possible D match to TRBD1 (5 bases). CDR1 and CDR2 (germline): SGHDN, FVKESK. Trimming stripped 0 bases from V and 8 bases from J, with 9 bases between. The length of the CDR3 is 13 residues. The CDR3 sequence is CASSQEPQGTQYF. CDR3 DNA sequence: TGTGCCAGCAGCCAAGAGCCCCAGGGTACGCAGTATTTT.

The V call is TRBV18, the J call TRBJ2-7, with 9 bases that match TRBD1. Germline V gene lookup returns CDR1 KGHSH and CDR2 LQKENI. V was pared by 6 bases and J by 0 bases, with 6 bases of the junction left unmatched. This CDR3 comprises 15 residues. DNA of the CDR3: TGTGCCAGCTCCCCGGGACAGGGTCTCTCCTACGAGCAGTACTTC. This sequence encodes CASSPGQGLSYEQYF.

This chain connects TRBV20-1 to TRBJ1-4; tentatively, D is TRBD1 (5 bases). CDR1 DFQATT and CDR2 SNEGSKA come from the germline V gene (reference sequence). Trimming took 6 bases from V and 8 from J, leaving 10 bases between them. This CDR3 spans 11 amino acids. CDR3 sequence: CSAASGEKLFF. The CDR3 nucleotides are TGCAGTGCAGCGTCAGGGGAAAAACTGTTTTTT.

This sequence joins TRBV11-1 and TRBJ1-1; 11 nucleotides match TRBD1. From germline, CDR1 is SGHAT and CDR2 FQDESV (reference sequence). The V and J ends lost 5 bases and 5 bases, in that order; junction bases with no gene match: 4. This CDR3 comprises 14 residues. CDR3 loop: CASSRDRGDTEAFF. As DNA, the CDR3 is TGTGCCAGCAGCCGGGACAGGGGGGATACTGAAGCTTTCTTT. The full variable domain, completed using reference TRBV11-1 and TRBJ1-1, is EAEVAQSPRYKITEKSQAVAFWCDPISGHATLYWYRQILGQGPELLVQFQDESVVDDSQLPKDRFSAERLKGVDSTLKIQPAELGDSAMYLCASSRDRGDTEAFFGQGTRLTVV.

This clone was counted a few times. The chain joins TRBV7-9 to TRBJ2-7; 8 positions match TRBD1. With V trimmed by 4 bases and J by 6 bases, 8 bases remained unmatched. The CDR3 spans 14 residues. CDR1 is SEHNR, CDR2 FQNEAQ, per germline (reference sequence). DNA for the CDR3: TGTGCCAGCAGCTCCAGGACAGGGATCGGCGAGCAGTACTTC. Translating it yields CASSSRTGIGEQYF.

The genes are TRBV20-1 and TRBJ2-1; 8 positions match TRBD2. V shed 3 bases and J 3 bases; nucleotides not matched to a gene: 4. The CDR3 consists of 14 residues. Germline-derived CDR1 and CDR2 are DFQATT and SNEGSKA (reference sequence). CDR3: CSASVGGVYNEQFF. The CDR3 DNA reads as TGCAGTGCTAGTGTCGGGGGGGTCTACAATGAGCAGTTCTTC.

This chain connects TRBV28 to TRBJ2-1; possibly TRBD1 for D (7 bases). V was pared by 4 bases and J by 9 bases, with 13 bases between. This CDR3 is built from 13 residues. From germline, CDR1 is MDHEN and CDR2 SYDVKM. The CDR3 region has the DNA TGTGCCAGCAGTTCCCACCAGGGGGGTGAGCAGTTCTTC. It codes for CASSSHQGGEQFF. Based on the CDR3 plus reference TRBV28 and TRBJ2-1, the full variable domain is DVKVTQSSRYLVKRTGEKVFLECVQDMDHENMFWYRQDPGLGLRLIYFSYDVKMKEKGDIPEGYSVSREKKERFSLILESASTNQTSMYLCASSSHQGGEQFFGPGTRLTVL.

The CDR3 sequence: CASSSGLAGGPRDEQFF. In DNA form, the CDR3 reads TGCGCCAGCAGTTCGGGCTTAGCGGGGGGGCCGCGGGATGAGCAGTTCTTC. This chain connects TRBV5-1 to TRBJ2-1; 11 bases map to TRBD2. The CDR3 runs to 17 residues. CDR1 is SGHRS, CDR2 YFSETQ, per germline. V shed 5 bases and J 8 bases; nucleotides not matched to a gene: 15. The full variable domain, completed using reference TRBV5-1 and TRBJ2-1, is KAGVTQTPRYLIKTRGQQVTLSCSPISGHRSVSWYQQTPGQGLQFLFEYFSETQRNKGNFPGRFSGRQFSNSRSEMNVSTLELGDSALYLCASSSGLAGGPRDEQFFGPGTRLTVL.

The chain couples TRBV7-8 to TRBJ2-7, with 9 bases lining up with TRBD2. Trimming took 1 base from V and 6 from J; bases not matched to a gene: 7. From germline, CDR1 is SGHVS and CDR2 FQNEAQ. This CDR3 is 15 amino acids long. The chain's CDR3 is CASSLGLAGSLEQYV. CDR3 nucleotides: TGTGCCAGCAGCTTAGGGCTAGCGGGGTCCCTCGAGCAGTACGTC.

The chain links TRBV11-3 to TRBJ2-1, with 8 bases identical to TRBD2. The CDR3 spans 16 residues. V lost 2 bases, J lost 0 bases, and 3 bases stayed unmatched. Per germline, CDR1 SGHNT and CDR2 YENEEA. The CDR3 reads CASSLKRGSSYNEQFF. CDR3 in DNA: TGTGCCAGCAGCTTAAAGCGGGGGAGCTCCTACAATGAGCAGTTCTTC.

The J gene is TRBJ1-1, the V gene TRBV7-2, with D perhaps matching TRBD1 (6 bases). Germline lookup yields CDR1 SGHTA and CDR2 FQGNSA. The CDR3 has 15 residues. Trimming took off 5 bases at V and 4 bases at J, with 17 bases between the two ends. DNA of the CDR3: TGTGCCAGCAGCACCGCCACAGGGACGGGCACTGAAGCTTTCTTT. Its protein is CASSTATGTGTEAFF.